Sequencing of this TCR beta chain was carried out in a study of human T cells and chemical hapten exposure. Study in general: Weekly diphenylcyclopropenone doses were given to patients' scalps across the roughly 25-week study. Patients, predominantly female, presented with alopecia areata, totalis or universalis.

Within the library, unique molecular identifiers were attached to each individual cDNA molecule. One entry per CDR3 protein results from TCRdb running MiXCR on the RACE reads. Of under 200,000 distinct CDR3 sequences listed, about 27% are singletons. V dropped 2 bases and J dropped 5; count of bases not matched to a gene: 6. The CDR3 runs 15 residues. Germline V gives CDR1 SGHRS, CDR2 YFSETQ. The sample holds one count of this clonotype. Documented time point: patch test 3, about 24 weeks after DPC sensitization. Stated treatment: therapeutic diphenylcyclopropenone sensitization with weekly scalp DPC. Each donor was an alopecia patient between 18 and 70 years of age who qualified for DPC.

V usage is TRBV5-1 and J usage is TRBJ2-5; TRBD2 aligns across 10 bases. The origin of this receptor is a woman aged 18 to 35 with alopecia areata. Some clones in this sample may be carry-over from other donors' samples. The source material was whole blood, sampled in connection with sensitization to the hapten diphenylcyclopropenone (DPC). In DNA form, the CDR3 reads TGCGCCAGCAGCTTTACGGGACTAGCGATGGAGACCCAGTACTTC. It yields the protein CASSFTGLAMETQYF.